This T cell receptor beta chain was documented in a study of T cell changes during pregnancy in multiple sclerosis. CDR1 MNHEY and CDR2 SMNVEV come from the germline V gene (reference sequence). The V and J ends lost 5 bases and 4 bases respectively, with 14 bases between them. This CDR3 spans 14 amino acids. Clones were sequenced by immunoSEQ multiplex PCR, and TCRdb holds only the in-frame ones, with some missing. The sample consists of tens of thousands of clones, roughly 90% of them appearing once. The material was peripheral blood, obtained after pregnancy. The V and J genes are TRBV27 and TRBJ1-2, with D possibly being TRBD1 (6 bases). The receptor comes from a female donor in good health, enrolled as a control in a pregnancy study. CDR3 sequence: CASSPGQSGYGYTF. CDR3 nucleotides: TGTGCCAGCAGTCCCGGACAGAGCGGCTATGGCTACACCTTC.